A selection of T cell receptor beta chains follows, all from one sample in a study of T-cell memory formation after mild COVID-19. TCRdb used MiXCR to reprocess the 5' RACE reads, holding one entry per CDR3 protein. Of 450,000 or so distinct CDR3 sequences listed, 20% are singletons. Sequencing was performed on PBMCs or a T cell subset sorted from them (not recorded which). These TCRs come from an adult woman who had mild COVID-19 (a few samples of this study predate the infection). Cell type and time point are not known. Both conserved end residues are part of each CDR3. A D gene is named only where the DNA matches it firmly. The size entry is marked missing in some rows and otherwise reads once, few, many or a size class.

TRBJ2-1	TRBV7-2	few	NA	CASSLGQVTYNEQFF	TGTGCCAGCAGCTTAGGACAGGTCACCTACAATGAGCAGTTCTTC
TRBJ2-3	TRBV7-9	few	NA	CASSPKDRGTDTQYF	TGTGCCAGCAGCCCCAAGGACCGGGGGACAGATACGCAGTATTTT
TRBJ2-7	TRBV7-2	few	NA	CASSPYTYEQYF	TGTGCCAGCAGCCCGTATACCTACGAGCAGTACTTC
TRBJ2-7	TRBV9	few	TRBD2	CASNGLAGSHEQYF	TGTGCCAGCAACGGACTAGCGGGGAGTCACGAGCAGTACTTC
TRBJ2-3	TRBV20-1	few	NA	CSARGTDTQYF	TGCAGTGCTAGGGGCACAGATACGCAGTATTTT
TRBJ2-5	TRBV5-1	few	NA	CASSASAGETQYF	TGCGCCAGCAGCGCGAGCGCGGGAGAGACCCAGTACTTC
TRBJ2-1	TRBV7-2	NA	TRBD2	CASTGAVAGYNEQFF	TGTGCCAGCACCGGAGCGGTAGCGGGCTACAATGAGCAGTTCTTC
TRBJ1-3	TRBV21-1	few	NA	CASTPAGGSGNTIYF	TGTGCCAGCACGCCAGCAGGGGGCTCTGGAAACACCATATATTTT
TRBJ2-1	TRBV5-1	few	TRBD2	CASLLSSGGAVNEQFF	TGCGCCAGCCTTCTGTCTAGCGGGGGGGCCGTCAATGAGCAGTTCTTC
TRBJ1-2	TRBV5-1	few	NA	CASSSSGSLGYGYTF	TGCGCCAGCAGCTCCTCCGGCTCTCTTGGATATGGCTACACCTTC
TRBJ2-3	TRBV11-2	NA	NA	CASSGTFLHF	TGTGCCAGCAGCGGGACATTTCTGCATTTT
TRBJ1-1	TRBV27	NA	NA	CASSLDRGYLNTEAFF	TGTGCCAGCAGTTTGGACCGAGGGTACCTGAACACTGAAGCTTTCTTT
TRBJ2-1	TRBV5-1	many	NA	CASSYGGGSGNEQFF	TGCGCCAGCAGCTATGGGGGAGGATCAGGCAATGAGCAGTTCTTC
TRBJ2-1	TRBV7-2	few	NA	CASSQNGLSSYNEQFF	TGTGCCAGCAGCCAAAACGGACTGAGCTCCTACAATGAGCAGTTCTTC
TRBJ1-5	TRBV7-6	many	NA	CASSPSTGGMDQPQHF	TGTGCCAGCAGCCCCAGCACGGGGGGCATGGATCAGCCCCAGCATTTT
TRBJ2-2	TRBV5-5	NA	NA	CASSLRGSGGTGELFF	TGTGCCAGCAGCTTGAGAGGGAGTGGGGGCACCGGGGAGCTGTTTTTT
TRBJ2-7	TRBV4-3	few	TRBD2	CASSQALGGSARYEQYF	TGCGCCAGCAGCCAGGCCCTCGGCGGGAGTGCGCGCTACGAGCAGTACTTC
TRBJ2-7	TRBV3-1	NA	TRBD1	CASSQGVPGGRLGLMEQYF	TGTGCCAGCAGCCAAGGGGTCCCAGGGGGCAGGTTGGGTTTGATGGAGCAGTACTTC
TRBJ1-2	TRBV6-4	NA	NA	CASSDTYGYTF	TGTGCCAGCAGTGACACGTATGGCTACACCTTC
TRBJ2-1	TRBV11-2	NA	TRBD2	CASTSGVAGVYEQFF	TGTGCCAGCACCTCTGGCGTAGCGGGAGTCTATGAGCAGTTCTTC
TRBJ1-2	TRBV5-5	few	NA	CASSPDGFYGYTF	TGTGCCAGCAGCCCTGACGGATTCTATGGCTACACCTTC
TRBJ2-2	TRBV7-3	NA	NA	CASSSDVGVGELFF	TGTGCCAGCAGCTCAGATGTGGGGGTCGGGGAGCTGTTTTTT
TRBJ1-5	TRBV5-1	many	TRBD1	CASSLSGGAGNQPQHF	TGCGCCAGCAGCTTATCAGGGGGCGCCGGCAATCAGCCCCAGCATTTT
TRBJ1-6	TRBV3-1	NA	TRBD1	CASSAGQLSSSYNSPLHF	TGTGCCAGCAGCGCGGGACAGCTTAGCAGCTCCTATAATTCACCCCTCCACTTT
TRBJ1-2	TRBV6-4	few	TRBD1	CASRAGQGDHGYTF	TGTGCCAGCAGGGCTGGACAGGGGGATCATGGCTACACCTTC
TRBJ1-5	TRBV25-1	few	NA	CASSEGNQPQHF	TGTGCCAGCAGTGAAGGAAATCAGCCCCAGCATTTT
TRBJ1-4	TRBV6-5	NA	TRBD1	CASSSRTGNNEKLFF	TGTGCCAGCAGTTCGAGGACAGGAAATAATGAAAAACTGTTTTTT
TRBJ2-7	TRBV14	few	NA	CASSQVGITYEQYF	TGTGCCAGCAGCCAAGTGGGGATAACCTACGAGCAGTACTTC
TRBJ2-7	TRBV14	NA	TRBD1	CASSRGQGIDYEQYF	TGTGCCAGCAGCCGGGGACAGGGAATCGACTACGAGCAGTACTTC
TRBJ1-2	TRBV7-9	NA	TRBD1	CASRPQGAEGYTF	TGTGCCAGCAGGCCACAGGGGGCTGAAGGCTACACCTTC
TRBJ2-5	TRBV9	many	TRBD2	CASSVGTTPAETQYF	TGTGCCAGCAGCGTCGGGACTACGCCAGCAGAGACCCAGTACTTC
TRBJ2-1	TRBV3-1	few	TRBD2	CASTRGLAGDEQFF	TGTGCCAGCACGAGGGGACTAGCAGGCGATGAGCAGTTCTTC
TRBJ1-4	TRBV9	many	NA	CASSSTPDSGEKLFF	TGTGCCAGCAGCTCCACCCCGGACAGTGGTGAAAAACTGTTTTTT
TRBJ2-1	TRBV6-4	few	NA	CASRRDPSSYNEQFF	TGTGCCAGCCGCAGGGATCCAAGCTCCTACAATGAGCAGTTCTTC
TRBJ2-7	TRBV6-2/TRBV6-3	many	NA	CASSSSGYEQYF	TGTGCCAGCAGTTCCAGCGGTTACGAGCAGTACTTC
TRBJ2-1	TRBV6-5	few	NA	CASSAGRESYNEQFF	TGTGCCAGCAGTGCCGGCCGGGAGTCCTACAATGAGCAGTTCTTC
TRBJ2-5	TRBV7-2	few	NA	CASSSGPFGGTQYF	TGTGCCAGCAGCTCTGGGCCTTTTGGGGGGACCCAGTACTTC
TRBJ1-1	TRBV6-5	NA	NA	CASRGLTNTEAFF	TGTGCCAGCAGGGGACTCACGAACACTGAAGCTTTCTTT
TRBJ1-1	TRBV5-6	few	NA	CASSSFYTEAFF	TGTGCCAGCAGCTCTTTTTACACTGAAGCTTTCTTT
TRBJ2-1	TRBV15	few	TRBD2	CATSRELAGVGNEQFF	TGTGCCACCAGCAGAGAACTAGCGGGAGTGGGCAATGAGCAGTTCTTC
TRBJ1-4	TRBV5-6	NA	TRBD1	CASSWGPRGTGNEKLFF	TGTGCCAGCAGCTGGGGGCCCCGGGGGACAGGGAATGAAAAACTGTTTTTT
TRBJ1-2	TRBV15	NA	NA	CATSPTRGGLNYGYTF	TGTGCCACCAGCCCGACTAGGGGGGGCCTCAACTATGGCTACACCTTC